Following are 24 T cell receptor beta chains from one sample sequenced in a study of neurological immune-mediated disorders. TCRdb re-analysed the 5' RACE reads in MiXCR, keeping a single row per CDR3 protein. Here the sample spans tens of thousands of distinct CDR3 sequences, around 9.9% being singletons. Input material: PBMCs. The receptors derive from a man aged 45-65 years in good health.

This clonotype was seen at least ten times. In DNA form, the CDR3 reads TGCGCCAGCAGCTTGCGACAGAGAAATGAGCAGTTCTTC. Its translation is CASSLRQRNEQFF. The rearrangement links TRBV5-1 to TRBJ2-1, with D perhaps TRBD1 (5 bases). CDR3 length: 13 residues. Germline values: CDR1 SGHRS, CDR2 YFSETQ. The ends were cut back, 1 base at V and 7 bases at J, with 9 bases in the middle.

This clonotype was found a few times. The V gene is TRBV7-2, the J gene TRBJ2-4; no firm D call. The CDR3 is 14 residues long. CDR1 is SGHTA, CDR2 FQGNSA, per germline. The V gene lost 5 bases and the J gene lost 3 bases, with 11 bases spanning the gap. In DNA form, the CDR3 reads TGTGCCAGCAGCCCTGGGGTAGGCAAAAACATTCAGTACTTC. Protein sequence: CASSPGVGKNIQYF.

This clonotype was observed many times. Germline and junction disagree at one end, which may indicate a read error. V is TRBV12-3 or TRBV12-4 and J is TRBJ2-2; the match to TRBD2 covers 9 bases. The CDR3 runs to 15 residues. The CDR3 loop is CASSFGLANAGELFF. The CDR3 bases are TGTGCCAGCAGTTTCGGACTAGCGAACGCCGGGGAGCTGTTTTTT.

This clonotype has ten or more counts. The chain recombines TRBV29-1 with TRBJ2-1; no firm D call. V gave up 3 bases and J gave up 8 bases, with 11 bases separating them. CDR1 is SQVTM, CDR2 ANQGSEA, per germline. CDR3 length: 12 amino acids. CDR3 protein: CSVDGPTDEQFF. The CDR3 DNA follows: TGCAGCGTTGATGGGCCGACCGATGAGCAGTTCTTC.

This clonotype came up many times. The J gene is TRBJ2-1, the V gene TRBV4-1; D uncertain. This CDR3 comprises 14 residues. V was cut by 1 base and J by 0 bases, with 4 bases left in between. The germline gives CDR1 MGHRA, CDR2 YSYEKL. CDR3 loop: CASSQGSSYNEQFF. CDR3 DNA sequence: TGCGCCAGCAGCCAAGGGAGCTCCTACAATGAGCAGTTCTTC.

This clonotype was seen many times. The rearrangement joins TRBV10-3 to TRBJ2-4; 11 bases line up with TRBD1. This CDR3 contains 14 residues. The J segment lost 5 bases and the V segment lost 10 bases, leaving 7 bases of the junction unmatched. The germline V gene encodes CDR1 ENHRY and CDR2 SYGVKD. CDR3 DNA sequence: TGTGCCAGCGCGGGACAGGGGGAAGAAAACATTCAGTACTTC. Translation gives CASAGQGEENIQYF.

This clonotype was seen at least ten times. The chain recombines TRBV12-3 or TRBV12-4 with TRBJ2-1; TRBD2 aligns across 13 bases. J gave up 6 bases and V 4 bases, and 6 bases lay outside the gene matches. The CDR3 totals 16 residues. The CDR3 region is CASSSTSGRTSNEQFF. The CDR3 DNA reads as TGTGCCAGCAGTTCGACTAGCGGGAGGACATCCAATGAGCAGTTCTTC.

This clonotype was counted many times. The chain links TRBV7-7 to TRBJ2-1, with D possibly being TRBD1 or TRBD2 (6 bases each). V lost 0 bases and J lost 8, with 8 bases in between. Germline values: CDR1 SSHAT, CDR2 FNYEAQ (reference sequence). The CDR3 runs to 13 residues. The CDR3 nucleotides read TGTGCCAGCAGCTTAGCGAGGGGGGATGAGCAGTTCTTC. As protein: CASSLARGDEQFF.

This clonotype was observed at least ten times. The chain uses TRBV28 and TRBJ2-7; 7 bases line up with TRBD2. Germline assignment: CDR1 MDHEN and CDR2 SYDVKM. V was clipped by 2 bases and J by 3 bases; unmatched bases: 22. The CDR3 length is 20 residues. In DNA, the CDR3 is TGTGCCAGCAGTTTAGTGGGGAGGGCCGGCGGAGTAGCGGGCCGCTACGAGCAGTACTTC. This translates into CASSLVGRAGGVAGRYEQYF.

This clonotype was seen many times. This chain links TRBV5-8 with TRBJ1-2, with a possible D match to TRBD1 (6 bases). CDR1 SGHTS and CDR2 YDEGEE come from the germline V gene. The CDR3 runs to 18 residues. The V end was cut by 5 bases, the J end by 0 bases, with 23 bases between. CDR3 coding DNA: TGTGCCAGCAGTGACCCCTCTACCGGAGGACAGACTAACTATGGCTACACCTTC. This translates into CASSDPSTGGQTNYGYTF. The whole variable domain, filled in from reference TRBV5-8 and TRBJ1-2, reads EAGVTQSPTHLIKTRGQQATLRCSPISGHTSVYWYQQALGLGLQFLLWYDEGEERNRGNFPPRFSGRQFPNYSSELNVNALELEDSALYLCASSDPSTGGQTNYGYTFGSGTRLTVV.

This clonotype has ten or more counts. J is TRBJ2-5 and V is TRBV10-3, with 7 bases fitting TRBD2. J gave up 5 bases and V 0 bases, and 6 bases lay outside the gene matches. The CDR3 spans 15 residues. Germline CDR1 is ENHRY and CDR2 is SYGVKD. The CDR3 nucleotides are TGTGCCATCAGTGAGTCCGCAGGGCGGGGGGAGACCCAGTACTTC. Its translation is CAISESAGRGETQYF.

The sample holds many counts of this clonotype. V is TRBV20-1 and J is TRBJ2-7; TRBD2 aligns across 8 bases. The CDR3 runs 13 residues. The ends lost 2 bases at V and 2 bases at J; junction bases unmatched: 2. CDR1 DFQATT and CDR2 SNEGSKA come from the germline V gene (reference sequence). CDR3 coding DNA: TGCAGTGCTAGACCGGGAGGGACCTACGAGCAGTACTTC. Translation gives CSARPGGTYEQYF.

CDR3 in amino acids: CASSLAPGQYNEQFF. The CDR3 bases are TGTGCCAGCAGCTTGGCGCCTGGGCAATACAATGAGCAGTTCTTC. V is TRBV5-6 and J is TRBJ2-1, with D hard to call. Germline lookup yields CDR1 SGHDT and CDR2 YYEEEE. The V gene lost 0 bases and the J gene lost 4 bases, with 11 bases spanning the gap. CDR3 length: 15 residues. The variable domain in full, completed from reference TRBV5-6 and TRBJ2-1, reads DAGVTQSPTHLIKTRGQQVTLRCSPKSGHDTVSWYQQALGQGPQFIFQYYEEEERQRGNFPDRFSGHQFPNYSSELNVNALLLGDSALYLCASSLAPGQYNEQFFGPGTRLTVL.

The V gene is TRBV5-1, the J gene TRBJ2-2; the match to TRBD1 covers 7 bases. CDR1 is SGHRS and CDR2 is YFSETQ in the germline V gene. After removal of 1 base from V and 8 bases from J, the junction contained 5 bases not matched to a gene. The CDR3 runs 14 residues. The CDR3 loop is CASSLQTGQGELFF. The CDR3 DNA is TGCGCCAGCAGCTTGCAGACAGGGCAAGGGGAGCTGTTTTTT.

This clonotype was recorded at least ten times. The chain couples TRBV10-3 to TRBJ2-7, with 10 bases lining up with TRBD2. The trim removed 4 bases at V and 2 bases at J, leaving 5 bases unmatched. The CDR3 covers 15 residues. CDR1 and CDR2 (germline): ENHRY, SYGVKD. In DNA form, the CDR3 reads TGTGCCATCAGTGGCGGGACTAGCGCGACCTACGAGCAGTACTTC. Translation: CAISGGTSATYEQYF.

Many counts were recorded for this clonotype. The CDR3 DNA reads TGTGCCAGCAGAACAGATGGGACAGGGACGGGAGCTTTCTTT. Encoded protein: CASRTDGTGTGAFF. The chain uses TRBV7-8 and TRBJ1-1; the match to TRBD1 covers 9 bases. Germline V gene lookup returns CDR1 SGHVS and CDR2 FQNEAQ. V trimming: 6 bases; J trimming: 10 bases; junction bases outside the gene matches: 12. The CDR3 covers 14 residues.

The chain recombines TRBV20-1 with TRBJ2-3; 8 bases match TRBD2. CDR3 length: 15 residues. V was pared by 2 bases and J by 1 base, with 5 bases of the junction left unmatched. Germline CDR1 DFQATT, CDR2 SNEGSKA (reference sequence). CDR3 region: CSARLAGLRTDTQYF. The CDR3 nucleotides read TGCAGTGCTAGACTAGCGGGCCTTCGCACAGATACGCAGTATTTT.

This clonotype was counted ten times or more. The chain has TRBV6-1 and TRBJ1-2; D may be TRBD1 (6 bases). Germline CDR1 is MNHNS and CDR2 is SASEGT. The CDR3 is 13 amino acids. Trimming removed 4 bases from V and 4 bases from J, with 10 bases in between. CDR3 protein: CASSVQGSYGYTF. The CDR3, as DNA: TGTGCCAGCAGTGTACAGGGCTCCTATGGCTACACCTTC.

Many counts were recorded for this clonotype. The chain uses TRBV7-2 and TRBJ1-6, with D possibly matching TRBD1 (5 bases). CDR3 size: 15 residues. Looked up from germline, CDR1 is SGHTA and CDR2 is FQGNSA. Trimming took 1 base from V and 14 from J, leaving 18 bases between them. CDR3 sequence reads: CASSLVPGFEGTLHF. The CDR3 region has the DNA TGTGCCAGCAGCTTAGTCCCGGGCTTCGAGGGGACCCTCCACTTT.

This clonotype was observed a handful of times. The rearrangement uses TRBV12-3 or TRBV12-4 and TRBJ1-1; D is uncertain. The CDR3 has 14 amino acids. The V end was cut by 1 base, the J end by 5 bases, with 11 bases between. The CDR3 region is CASSLGLAGTEAFF. DNA of the CDR3: TGTGCCAGCAGTTTAGGCCTGGCGGGGACTGAAGCTTTCTTT.

This clonotype was recorded at least ten times. The V call is TRBV7-9, the J call TRBJ2-4, with D hard to call. The CDR3 runs 17 residues. The germline V and J ends were trimmed by 1 base and 1 base, with 14 bases remaining between them. Germline CDR1 is SEHNR and CDR2 is FQNEAQ (reference sequence). The CDR3 here is CASSLVGQLRAKNIQYF. The CDR3 DNA sequence: TGTGCCAGCAGCTTAGTGGGCCAGTTGCGGGCCAAAAACATTCAGTACTTC.

This clonotype was picked up many times. J is TRBJ2-2 and V is TRBV7-7; unclear D gene. The V gene's germline CDR1 is SSHAT and CDR2 FNYEAQ (reference sequence). The CDR3 covers 14 residues. V dropped 3 bases and J dropped 2 bases, with 7 bases sitting between them. The CDR3 coding sequence is TGTGCCAGCAGCTTTAGAGACAACACCGGGGAGCTGTTTTTT. Protein sequence: CASSFRDNTGELFF.

This clonotype was picked up many times. The genes are TRBV19 and TRBJ1-2, with D perhaps matching TRBD1 (6 bases). The length of the CDR3 is 11 residues. Germline CDR1 reads LNHDA; CDR2 reads SQIVND (reference sequence). Written as DNA, the CDR3 is TGTGCAGCTTATCAACAGGGCGACTACACCTTC. The encoded protein is CAAYQQGDYTF.

This clonotype came up a few times. The CDR3 loop is CASSGTGGMTYEQYF. CDR3 sequence (DNA): TGTGCCAGCAGTGGGACAGGGGGCATGACCTACGAGCAGTACTTC. The chain recombines TRBV2 with TRBJ2-7; 11 bases line up with TRBD1. The V gene end was trimmed by 4 bases and the J gene end by 2 bases; junction bases not matched to a gene: 4. This CDR3 region has 15 residues. From germline, CDR1 is SNHLY and CDR2 FYNNEI.